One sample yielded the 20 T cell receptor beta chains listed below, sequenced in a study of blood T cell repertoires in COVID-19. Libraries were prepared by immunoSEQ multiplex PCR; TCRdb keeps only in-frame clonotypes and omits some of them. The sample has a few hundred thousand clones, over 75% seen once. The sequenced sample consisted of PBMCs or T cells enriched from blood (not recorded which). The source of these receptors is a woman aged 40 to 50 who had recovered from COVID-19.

The CDR3 sequence: CASTGGGGTEAFF. The DNA for the CDR3 is TGTGCCAGCACTGGAGGAGGCGGCACTGAAGCTTTCTTT. The chain carries TRBV5-4 and TRBJ1-1; no firm D call. The CDR3 length is 13 residues. The V and J ends lost 6 bases and 4 bases respectively, with 13 bases between them. CDR1 and CDR2 from the germline V gene are SGHNT and YYREEE (reference sequence).

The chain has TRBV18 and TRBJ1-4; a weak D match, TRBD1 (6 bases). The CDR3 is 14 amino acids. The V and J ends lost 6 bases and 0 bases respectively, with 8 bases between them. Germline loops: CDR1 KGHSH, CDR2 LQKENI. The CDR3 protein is CASSGTSTNEKLFF. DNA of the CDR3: TGTGCCAGCTCTGGGACATCAACTAATGAAAAACTGTTTTTT. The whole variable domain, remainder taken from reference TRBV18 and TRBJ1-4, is NAGVMQNPRHLVRRRGQEARLRCSPMKGHSHVYWYRQLPEEGLKFMVYLQKENIIDESGMPKERFSAEFPKEGPSILRIQQVVRGDSAAYFCASSGTSTNEKLFFGSGTQLSVL.

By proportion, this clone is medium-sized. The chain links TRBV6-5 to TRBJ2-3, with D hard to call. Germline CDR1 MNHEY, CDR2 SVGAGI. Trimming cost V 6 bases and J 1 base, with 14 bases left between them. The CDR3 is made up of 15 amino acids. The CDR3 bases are TGTGCCAGCAGCCATACTGAGCGCCGCACAGATACGCAGTATTTT. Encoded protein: CASSHTERRTDTQYF.

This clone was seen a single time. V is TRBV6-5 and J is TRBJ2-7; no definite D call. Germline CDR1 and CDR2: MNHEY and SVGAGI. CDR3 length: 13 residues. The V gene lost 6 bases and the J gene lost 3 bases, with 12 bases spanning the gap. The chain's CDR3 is CASRSTEIYEQYF. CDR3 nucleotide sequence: TGTGCCAGCAGGAGCACGGAGATCTACGAGCAGTACTTC.

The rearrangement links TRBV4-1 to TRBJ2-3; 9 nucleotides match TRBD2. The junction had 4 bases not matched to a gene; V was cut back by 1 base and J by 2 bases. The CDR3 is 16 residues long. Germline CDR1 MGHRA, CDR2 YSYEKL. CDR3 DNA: TGCGCCAGCAGCCAAGGGCTAGCGGGAAACACAGATACGCAGTATTTT. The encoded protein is CASSQGLAGNTDTQYF.

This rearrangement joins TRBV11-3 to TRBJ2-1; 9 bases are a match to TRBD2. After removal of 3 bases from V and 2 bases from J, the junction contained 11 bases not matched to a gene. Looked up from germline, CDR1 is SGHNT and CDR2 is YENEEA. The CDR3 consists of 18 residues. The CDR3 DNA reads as TGTGCCAGCAGCTTGGGGGGGCTAGCGGGAAAAGCCTACAATGAGCAGTTCTTC. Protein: CASSLGGLAGKAYNEQFF.

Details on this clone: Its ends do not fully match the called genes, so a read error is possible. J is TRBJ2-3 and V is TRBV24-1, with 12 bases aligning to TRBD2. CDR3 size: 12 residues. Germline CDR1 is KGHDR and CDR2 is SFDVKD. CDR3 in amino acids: CATSDGLAGLIF. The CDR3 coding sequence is TGTGCCACCAGTGACGGACTAGCGGGACTCATTTTT.

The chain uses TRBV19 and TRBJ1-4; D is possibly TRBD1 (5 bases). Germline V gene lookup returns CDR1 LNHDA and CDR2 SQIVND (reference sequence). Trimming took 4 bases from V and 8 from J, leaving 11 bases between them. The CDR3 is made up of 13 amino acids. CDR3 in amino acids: CASSTRDQEKLFF. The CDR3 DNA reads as TGTGCCAGTAGTACCAGGGATCAGGAAAAACTGTTTTTT.

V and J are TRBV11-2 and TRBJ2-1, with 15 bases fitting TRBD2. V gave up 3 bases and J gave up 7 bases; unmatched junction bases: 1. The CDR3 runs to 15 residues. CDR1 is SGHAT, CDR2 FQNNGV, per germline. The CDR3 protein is CASSFGTSGRNEQFF. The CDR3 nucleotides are TGTGCCAGCAGCTTCGGGACTAGCGGGAGGAATGAGCAGTTCTTC.

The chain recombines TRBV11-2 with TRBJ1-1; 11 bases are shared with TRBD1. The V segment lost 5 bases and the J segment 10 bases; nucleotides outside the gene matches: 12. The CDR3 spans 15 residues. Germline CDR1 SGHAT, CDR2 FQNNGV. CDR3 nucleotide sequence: TGTGCCAGCAGCCTCCACTCGGGGACAGGGGGGGTAGCTTTCTTT. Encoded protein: CASSLHSGTGGVAFF.

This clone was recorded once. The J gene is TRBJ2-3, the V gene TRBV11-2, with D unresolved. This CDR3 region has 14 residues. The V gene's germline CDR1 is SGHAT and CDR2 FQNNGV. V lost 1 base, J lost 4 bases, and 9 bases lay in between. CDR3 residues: CASSLGSSADTQYF. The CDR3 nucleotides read TGTGCCAGCAGCTTAGGGAGTTCTGCAGATACGCAGTATTTT.

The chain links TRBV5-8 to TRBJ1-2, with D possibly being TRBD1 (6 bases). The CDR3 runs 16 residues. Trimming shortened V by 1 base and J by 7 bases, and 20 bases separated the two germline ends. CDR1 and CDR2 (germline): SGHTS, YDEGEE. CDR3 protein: CASSLRDTGRMVGYTF. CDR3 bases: TGTGCCAGCAGCTTGAGGGACACCGGCCGGATGGTTGGCTACACCTTC.

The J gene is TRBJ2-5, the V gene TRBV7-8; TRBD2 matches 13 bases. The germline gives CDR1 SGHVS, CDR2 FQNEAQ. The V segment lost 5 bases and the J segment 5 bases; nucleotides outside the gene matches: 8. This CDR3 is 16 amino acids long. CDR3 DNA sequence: TGTGCCAGCAGCCCCGGACTAGCGGGAGTCCCCGAGACCCAGTACTTC. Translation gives CASSPGLAGVPETQYF.

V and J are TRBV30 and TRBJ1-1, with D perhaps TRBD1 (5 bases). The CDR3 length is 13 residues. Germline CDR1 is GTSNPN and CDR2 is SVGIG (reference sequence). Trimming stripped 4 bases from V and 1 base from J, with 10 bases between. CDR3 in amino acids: CAWTRQPNTEAFF. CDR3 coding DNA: TGTGCCTGGACCCGACAGCCGAACACTGAAGCTTTCTTT.

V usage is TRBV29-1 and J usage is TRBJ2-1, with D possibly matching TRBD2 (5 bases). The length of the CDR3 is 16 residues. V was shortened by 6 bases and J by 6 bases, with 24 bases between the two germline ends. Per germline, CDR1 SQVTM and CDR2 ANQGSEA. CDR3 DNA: TGCAGCGTAACTGGAGGAGCCGCGGCATCCACCAATGAGCAGTTCTTC. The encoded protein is CSVTGGAAASTNEQFF.

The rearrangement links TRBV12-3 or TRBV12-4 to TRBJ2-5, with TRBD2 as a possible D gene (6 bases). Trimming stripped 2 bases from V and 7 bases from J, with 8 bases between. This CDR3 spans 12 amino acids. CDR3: CASSLQEGTQYF. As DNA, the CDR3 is TGTGCCAGCAGTTTACAGGAGGGGACCCAGTACTTC.

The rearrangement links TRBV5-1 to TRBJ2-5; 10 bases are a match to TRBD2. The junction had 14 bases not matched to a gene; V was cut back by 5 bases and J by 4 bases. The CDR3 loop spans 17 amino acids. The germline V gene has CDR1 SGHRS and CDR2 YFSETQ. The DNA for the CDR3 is TGCGCCAGCAGTCCCGTTCTAGCGGGAGTTTGGGCAGAGACCCAGTACTTC. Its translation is CASSPVLAGVWAETQYF. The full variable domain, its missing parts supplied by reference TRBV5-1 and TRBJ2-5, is KAGVTQTPRYLIKTRGQQVTLSCSPISGHRSVSWYQQTPGQGLQFLFEYFSETQRNKGNFPGRFSGRQFSNSRSEMNVSTLELGDSALYLCASSPVLAGVWAETQYFGPGTRLLVL.

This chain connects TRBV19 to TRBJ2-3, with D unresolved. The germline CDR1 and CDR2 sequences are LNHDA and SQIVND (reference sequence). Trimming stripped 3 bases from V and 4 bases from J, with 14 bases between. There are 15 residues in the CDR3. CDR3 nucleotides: TGTGCCAGTAGTATTCAAAGAGGAGAGGCAGATACGCAGTATTTT. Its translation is CASSIQRGEADTQYF.

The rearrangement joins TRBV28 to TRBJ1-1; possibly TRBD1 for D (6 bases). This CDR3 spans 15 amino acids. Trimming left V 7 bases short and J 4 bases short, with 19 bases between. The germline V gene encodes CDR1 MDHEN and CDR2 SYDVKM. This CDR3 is CASTPRGARVTEAFF. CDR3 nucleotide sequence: TGTGCCAGCACCCCCCGGGGGGCGAGGGTCACTGAAGCTTTCTTT.

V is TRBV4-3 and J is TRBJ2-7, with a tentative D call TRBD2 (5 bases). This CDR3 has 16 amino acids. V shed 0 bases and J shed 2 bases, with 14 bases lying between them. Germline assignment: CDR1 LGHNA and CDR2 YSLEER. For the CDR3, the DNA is TGCGCCAGCAGCCAAGATAGTCGAGGAGGCACCTACGAGCAGTACTTC. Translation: CASSQDSRGGTYEQYF.